One and the same sample provided the 18 T cell receptor beta chains below, sequenced in a study of cytomegalovirus exposure and HLA in healthy donors (dated by TCRdb to the late 2010s). Libraries were made using the immunoSEQ multiplex PCR assay. TCRdb took over this immuneACCESS table, retaining in-frame rearrangements with V and J assigned. Such tables are incomplete; in checked studies, under half of the missing clones stem from an unresolved V gene, and the remainder is unexplained. This sample has 250,000 to 400,000 clones in its table, and 75% to 90% of those were observed once. The ten largest clones add up to over 1% of the sample. Sample: PBMCs. The receptors here all came from a woman in her 30s in good health and CMV-seropositive.

The gene calls are TRBV6-1 and TRBJ1-1; D unclear. Germline CDR1 MNHNS, CDR2 SASEGT. Trimming pared 5 bases from V and 1 base from J, leaving 8 bases between. This CDR3 is built from 13 residues. As DNA, the CDR3 is TGTGCCAGCAGTTATTTGTCGAACACTGAAGCTTTCTTT. Its translation: CASSYLSNTEAFF.

The chain has TRBV6-1 and TRBJ2-7; the D gene is possibly TRBD2 (5 bases). Germline lookup yields CDR1 MNHNS and CDR2 SASEGT. V lost 2 bases to trimming and J lost 3 bases, with 11 bases between them. The CDR3 consists of 14 residues. CDR3 bases: TGTGCCAGCAGTGAACGGGGATGGGGCTACGAGCAGTACTTC. This codes for CASSERGWGYEQYF.

The V and J genes are TRBV27 and TRBJ2-7; TRBD1 agrees at 7 bases. Unmatched junction bases numbered 10, after V lost 5 bases and J lost 0 bases. CDR1 and CDR2 from the germline V gene are MNHEY and SMNVEV (reference sequence). The CDR3 covers 16 residues. CDR3 nucleotide sequence: TGTGCCAGCAGTAGCCCACAGGGGTCCGGCTCCTACGAGCAGTACTTC. As protein: CASSSPQGSGSYEQYF.

This chain connects TRBV7-9 to TRBJ2-3; 10 bases line up with TRBD2. The CDR3 runs to 17 residues. J was trimmed by 5 bases and V by 2 bases; bases with no gene match: 10. The germline V gene encodes CDR1 SEHNR and CDR2 FQNEAQ (reference sequence). CDR3 in amino acids: CASSLIRASGRGDTQYF. The CDR3 DNA reads TGTGCCAGCAGCTTAATAAGGGCTAGCGGGAGAGGAGATACGCAGTATTTT.

The V call is TRBV28, the J call TRBJ2-1; 8 nucleotides match TRBD1. J was trimmed by 15 bases and V by 6 bases; bases with no gene match: 25. The CDR3 consists of 17 residues. Per the germline V gene, CDR1 is MDHEN and CDR2 is SYDVKM. Written as DNA, the CDR3 is TGTGCCAGCAGCGCGCCGGTGGGGGACAGGCTGGTATTTGGGCGGTTCTTC. This sequence encodes CASSAPVGDRLVFGRFF.

This rearrangement joins TRBV7-9 to TRBJ1-5; TRBD1 might be the D (6 bases). The CDR3 runs 13 residues. V lost 4 bases and J 9 bases, leaving 13 bases between the germline ends. Germline lookup yields CDR1 SEHNR and CDR2 FQNEAQ (reference sequence). This CDR3 reads CASSSPQGGPQHF. The CDR3 DNA sequence: TGTGCCAGCAGCTCTCCACAGGGTGGGCCCCAGCATTTT.

The CDR3 DNA reads as TGTGCCTGGAGTGTCCGGCAGGGTGACTCTGAAGCTTTCTTT. Amino acids: CAWSVRQGDSEAFF. This chain uses TRBV30 with TRBJ1-1; tentatively, D is TRBD1 (5 bases). Germline values: CDR1 GTSNPN, CDR2 SVGIG (reference sequence). Trimming left V 0 bases short and J 6 bases short, with 14 bases between. The CDR3 is made up of 14 amino acids.

CDR3 sequence: CAIRPDRGSTDTQYF. CDR3 nucleotide sequence: TGTGCCATCAGACCGGACAGGGGGAGCACAGATACGCAGTATTTT. V is TRBV10-3 and J is TRBJ2-3; 10 bases match TRBD1. The CDR3 has 15 residues. After removal of 6 bases from V and 0 bases from J, the junction contained 3 bases not matched to a gene. Germline V CDR1 and CDR2: ENHRY, SYGVKD.

This clone was observed once. The chain links TRBV18 to TRBJ1-1, with TRBD1 matching over 7 bases. The ends lost 1 base at V and 7 bases at J; junction bases unmatched: 6. This CDR3 contains 14 residues. From germline, CDR1 is KGHSH and CDR2 LQKENI. CDR3 sequence (DNA): TGTGCCAGCTCACCACTGAGGGGGCAGGGTGAAGCTTTCTTT. It yields the protein CASSPLRGQGEAFF.

The chain joins TRBV28 to TRBJ2-7, with no clear D. This CDR3 is 14 amino acids long. CDR1 and CDR2 (germline): MDHEN, SYDVKM. Trimming took off 3 bases at V and 3 bases at J, with 12 bases between the two ends. In DNA, the CDR3 is TGTGCCAGCAGTTTCGCGGCCAGGAACTACGAGCAGTACTTC. Its translation is CASSFAARNYEQYF.

This clone was seen only once. The chain is built from TRBV29-1 and TRBJ2-1; 10 nucleotides align to TRBD1. Germline V lookup: CDR1 SQVTM, CDR2 ANQGSEA. Unmatched junction bases numbered 10, after V lost 1 base and J lost 7 bases. The CDR3 consists of 16 residues. CDR3: CSVEGLPGQGINEQFF. The CDR3 nucleotides read TGCAGCGTTGAAGGCCTCCCGGGACAGGGGATTAATGAGCAGTTCTTC.

This clone was seen a single time. The rearrangement joins TRBV7-2 to TRBJ2-1; D possibly uses TRBD1 or TRBD2 (5 bases each). CDR3 length: 15 residues. V was trimmed by 5 bases and J by 8 bases, leaving 19 bases between them. The V gene's germline CDR1 is SGHTA and CDR2 FQGNSA. In DNA, the CDR3 is TGTGCCAGCAGCCGGGCCCGGGGCCTGTTCGATGAGCAGTTCTTC. It codes for CASSRARGLFDEQFF.

The V gene is TRBV28, the J gene TRBJ2-7; 8 nucleotides align to TRBD2. With 9 bases clipped from V and 0 bases from J, the junction kept 10 bases outside the gene matches. The CDR3 consists of 15 residues. Germline V CDR1 and CDR2: MDHEN, SYDVKM. Here the CDR3 reads CASSEGGGSSYEQYF. The CDR3 nucleotides read TGTGCCAGTTCCGAGGGCGGGGGGAGCTCCTACGAGCAGTACTTC.

The CDR3 sequence: CASSSKYEQYF. The CDR3 bases are TGTGCCAGCTCATCGAAATACGAGCAGTACTTC. The rearrangement joins TRBV18 to TRBJ2-7, with D uncertain. CDR1 KGHSH and CDR2 LQKENI come from the germline V gene. V shed 5 bases and J shed 4 bases, with 6 bases lying between them. This CDR3 region has 11 residues.

The chain uses TRBV4-2 and TRBJ2-7, with D tentatively TRBD1 (6 bases). CDR3 size: 16 residues. Germline assignment: CDR1 LGHNA and CDR2 YNFKEQ. V was cut by 0 bases and J by 2 bases, with 14 bases left in between. The CDR3 here is CASSQEGQDRTYEQYF. The DNA for the CDR3 is TGTGCCAGCAGCCAAGAGGGGCAGGACAGAACCTACGAGCAGTACTTC.

The rearrangement joins TRBV19 to TRBJ2-7; D unclear. Germline values: CDR1 LNHDA, CDR2 SQIVND (reference sequence). The V end was cut by 3 bases, the J end by 3 bases, with 9 bases between. The CDR3 is 13 residues long. The CDR3 DNA sequence: TGTGCCAGTAGTATTCAGGCTTTCTACGAGCAGTACTTC. Amino acid sequence: CASSIQAFYEQYF.

The chain uses TRBV7-2 and TRBJ1-5; D is unresolved. The V end lost 3 bases, the J end lost 8 bases, and 11 bases lay between the germline ends. CDR3 length: 13 residues. Germline lookup yields CDR1 SGHTA and CDR2 FQGNSA. The CDR3 protein is CASSFGASKPQHF. The DNA of the CDR3 is TGTGCCAGCAGCTTTGGAGCCTCCAAGCCCCAGCATTTT.

The V call is TRBV23-1, the J call TRBJ2-7, with D perhaps matching TRBD1 or TRBD2 (6 bases each). TRBV23-1 falls under the ORF class, with uncertain function. Trimming took 2 bases from V and 3 from J, leaving 20 bases between them. The CDR3 loop spans 17 amino acids. This CDR3 is CASSQKGSEGEYYEQYF. The DNA of the CDR3 is TGCGCCAGCAGTCAAAAAGGGTCGGAGGGGGAATACTACGAGCAGTACTTC.